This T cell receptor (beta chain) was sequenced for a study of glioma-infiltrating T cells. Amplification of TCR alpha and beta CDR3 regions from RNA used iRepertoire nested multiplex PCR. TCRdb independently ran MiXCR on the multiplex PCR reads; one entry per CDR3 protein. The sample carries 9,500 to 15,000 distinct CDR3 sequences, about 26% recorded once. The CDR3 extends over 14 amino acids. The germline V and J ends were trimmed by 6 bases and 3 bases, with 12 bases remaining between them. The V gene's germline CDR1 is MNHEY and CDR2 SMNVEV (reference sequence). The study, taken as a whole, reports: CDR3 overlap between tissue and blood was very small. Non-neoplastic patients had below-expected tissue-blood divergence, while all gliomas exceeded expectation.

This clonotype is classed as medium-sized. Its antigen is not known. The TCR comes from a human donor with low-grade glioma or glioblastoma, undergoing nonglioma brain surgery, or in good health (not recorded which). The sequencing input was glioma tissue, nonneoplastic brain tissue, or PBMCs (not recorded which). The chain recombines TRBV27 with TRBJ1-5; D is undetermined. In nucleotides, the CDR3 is TGTGCCAGCAGCCCCGGAGGGTCCAATCAGCCCCAGCATTTT. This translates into CASSPGGSNQPQHF.